A single sample is the source of the 5 T cell receptor beta chains below, sequenced in a study of blood T cell repertoires in COVID-19. Sequenced by immunoSEQ multiplex PCR; TCRdb stores in-frame clones only, minus some. The table lists tens of thousands of clones, approximately 89% of them singletons. The sequenced sample was peripheral blood. These receptors were collected from a human donor with acute or convalescent COVID-19. The donor label of this sample is uncertain.

Only a few counts were recorded for this clone. The V call is TRBV28, the J call TRBJ1-2, with unresolved D. Germline CDR1 is MDHEN and CDR2 is SYDVKM. This CDR3 comprises 15 residues. V was clipped by 2 bases and J by 4 bases, with 14 bases between them. The chain's CDR3 is CASSLTPGPGYGYTF. DNA of the CDR3: TGTGCCAGCAGTTTAACACCCGGCCCGGGCTATGGCTACACCTTC.

This chain uses TRBV28 with TRBJ2-3, with 7 bases aligning to TRBD2. Germline CDR1 reads MDHEN; CDR2 reads SYDVKM. CDR3 length: 15 residues. Trimming removed 6 bases from V and 4 bases from J; junction bases left unmatched: 10. The CDR3 spells CASSRRLARPDTQYF. CDR3 sequence (DNA): TGTGCCAGCAGCCGTAGACTAGCTCGGCCAGATACGCAGTATTTT. Supplemented by reference TRBV28 and TRBJ2-3, the full variable domain reads DVKVTQSSRYLVKRTGEKVFLECVQDMDHENMFWYRQDPGLGLRLIYFSYDVKMKEKGDIPEGYSVSREKKERFSLILESASTNQTSMYLCASSRRLARPDTQYFGPGTRLTVL.

This rearrangement joins TRBV5-1 to TRBJ2-5; possibly TRBD1 for D (8 bases). This CDR3 has 16 residues. Trimming cost V 5 bases and J 1 base, with 18 bases left between them. Germline values: CDR1 SGHRS, CDR2 YFSETQ. CDR3 region: CASRQGASGSQETQYF. In DNA form, the CDR3 reads TGCGCCAGCAGGCAGGGGGCTAGCGGCTCCCAAGAGACCCAGTACTTC.

V usage is TRBV5-1 and J usage is TRBJ2-6; 9 bases map to TRBD1. This CDR3 is 18 amino acids long. Germline lookup yields CDR1 SGHRS and CDR2 YFSETQ. Trimming at V came to 1 base and at J to 0 bases, leaving 5 bases not matched to a gene. CDR3 sequence reads: CASSLRTGDVSGANVLTF. The CDR3 nucleotides read TGCGCCAGCAGCTTGAGGACAGGGGATGTCTCTGGGGCCAACGTCCTGACTTTC.

CDR3 nucleotides: TGTGCCAGCACTACGACAGGGGACGAGACCCAGTACTTC. Translation gives CASTTTGDETQYF. The chain is built from TRBV3-1 (or the pseudogene TRBV3-2) and TRBJ2-5; TRBD1 matches at 8 bases. The CDR3 runs to 13 residues. The ends lost 7 bases at V and 5 bases at J; junction bases unmatched: 6. In germline, CDR1 is LGHDT, CDR2 YNNKEL (reference sequence).